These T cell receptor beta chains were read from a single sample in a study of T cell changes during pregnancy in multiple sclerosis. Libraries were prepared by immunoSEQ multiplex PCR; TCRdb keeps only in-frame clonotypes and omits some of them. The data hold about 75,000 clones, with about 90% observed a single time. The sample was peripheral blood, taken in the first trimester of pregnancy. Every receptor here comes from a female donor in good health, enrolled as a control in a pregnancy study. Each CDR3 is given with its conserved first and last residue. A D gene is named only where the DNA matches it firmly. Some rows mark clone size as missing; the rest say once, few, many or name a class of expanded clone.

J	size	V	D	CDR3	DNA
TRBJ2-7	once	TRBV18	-	CASSTGGIDEQYF	TGTGCCAGCTCAACTGGAGGGATCGACGAGCAGTACTTC
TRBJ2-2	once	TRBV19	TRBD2	CASSTPSGGATGELFF	TGTGCCAGTAGTACTCCTAGCGGGGGGGCCACCGGGGAGCTGTTTTTT
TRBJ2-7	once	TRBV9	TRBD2	CASSGSSGSREQYF	TGTGCCAGCAGCGGATCTAGCGGGAGTAGGGAGCAGTACTTC
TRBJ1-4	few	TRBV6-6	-	CASSSPAGVNEKLFF	TGTGCCAGCAGCTCCCCAGCAGGGGTAAATGAAAAACTGTTTTTT
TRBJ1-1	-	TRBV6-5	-	CASSYPIPGLGGAFF	TGTGCCAGCAGTTACCCTATCCCGGGCCTCGGGGGGGCTTTCTTT
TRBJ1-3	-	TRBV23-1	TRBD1	CASSQSNYRGTGNTIYF	TGCGCCAGCAGTCAATCGAATTACAGGGGGACTGGAAACACCATATATTTT
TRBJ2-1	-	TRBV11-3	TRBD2	CASSLGAGGSHNEQFF	TGTGCCAGCAGCTTAGGAGCGGGAGGGAGTCACAATGAGCAGTTCTTC
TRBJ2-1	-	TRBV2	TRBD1	CASSGQGSYNEQFF	TGTGCCAGCAGTGGACAGGGGTCCTACAATGAGCAGTTCTTC
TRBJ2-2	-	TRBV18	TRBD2	CASSPQRGFGELFF	TGTGCCAGCTCACCACAGCGGGGGTTCGGGGAGCTGTTTTTT
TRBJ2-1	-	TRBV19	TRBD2	CASSTPTSTYNEQFF	TGTGCCAGTAGTACCCCGACTAGCACCTACAATGAGCAGTTCTTC
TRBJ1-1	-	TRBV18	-	CASSRDMNTEAFF	TGTGCCAGCTCACGGGACATGAACACTGAAGCTTTCTTT
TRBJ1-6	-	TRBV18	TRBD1	CASSPTGERSYNSPLHF	TGTGCCAGCTCTCCTACAGGGGAAAGGTCATATAATTCACCCCTCCACTTT
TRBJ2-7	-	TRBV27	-	CASGQAYEQYF	TGTGCCAGCGGCCAGGCCTACGAGCAGTACTTC
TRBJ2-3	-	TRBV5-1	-	CASRGLYGSTDTQYF	TGCGCCAGCAGGGGACTCTACGGAAGCACAGATACGCAGTATTTT
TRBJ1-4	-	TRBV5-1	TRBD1	CASSLANRGPNEKLFF	TGCGCCAGCAGCTTAGCTAACAGGGGGCCAAATGAAAAACTGTTTTTT
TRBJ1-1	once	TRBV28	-	CASSSLRAAGTEAFF	TGTGCCAGCAGTTCCCTTAGAGCGGCGGGCACTGAAGCTTTCTTT
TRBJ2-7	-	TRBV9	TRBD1	CASSTQQGTEQYF	TGTGCCAGCAGCACCCAACAGGGGACCGAGCAGTACTTC